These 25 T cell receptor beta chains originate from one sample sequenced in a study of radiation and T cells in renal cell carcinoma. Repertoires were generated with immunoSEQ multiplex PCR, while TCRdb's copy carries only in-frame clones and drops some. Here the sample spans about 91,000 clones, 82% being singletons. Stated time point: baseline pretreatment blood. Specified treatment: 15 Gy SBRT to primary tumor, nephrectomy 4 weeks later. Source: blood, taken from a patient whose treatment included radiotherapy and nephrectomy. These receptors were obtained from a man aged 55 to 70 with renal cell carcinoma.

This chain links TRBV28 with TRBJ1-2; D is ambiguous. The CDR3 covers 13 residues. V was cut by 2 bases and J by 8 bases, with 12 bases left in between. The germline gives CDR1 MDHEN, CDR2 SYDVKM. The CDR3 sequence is CASSLVQDVGYTF. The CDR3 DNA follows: TGTGCCAGCAGTTTAGTTCAGGACGTGGGCTACACCTTC.

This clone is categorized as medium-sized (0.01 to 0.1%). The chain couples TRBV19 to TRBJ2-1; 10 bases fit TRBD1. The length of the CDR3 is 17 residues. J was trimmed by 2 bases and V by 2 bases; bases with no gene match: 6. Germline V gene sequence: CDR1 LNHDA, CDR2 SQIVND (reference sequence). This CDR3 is CASSIRGTGVAYNEQFF. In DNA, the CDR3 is TGTGCCAGTAGTATAAGGGGGACAGGGGTAGCCTACAATGAGCAGTTCTTC. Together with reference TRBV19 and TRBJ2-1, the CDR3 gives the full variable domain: DGGITQSPKYLFRKEGQNVTLSCEQNLNHDAMYWYRQDPGQGLRLIYYSQIVNDFQKGDIAEGYSVSREKKESFPLTVTSAQKNPTAFYLCASSIRGTGVAYNEQFFGPGTRLTVL.

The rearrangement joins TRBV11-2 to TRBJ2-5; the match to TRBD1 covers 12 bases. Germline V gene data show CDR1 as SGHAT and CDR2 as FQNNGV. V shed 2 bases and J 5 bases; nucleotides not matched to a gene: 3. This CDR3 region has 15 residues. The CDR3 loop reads CASSLTGQGAETQYF. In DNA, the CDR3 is TGTGCCAGCAGCTTAACGGGACAGGGGGCCGAGACCCAGTACTTC. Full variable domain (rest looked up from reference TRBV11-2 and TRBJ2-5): EAGVAQSPRYKIIEKRQSVAFWCNPISGHATLYWYQQILGQGPKLLIQFQNNGVVDDSQLPKDRFSAERLKGVDSTLKIQPAKLEDSAVYLCASSLTGQGAETQYFGPGTRLLVL.

In DNA form, the CDR3 reads TGCGCCAGCAGCCAAGGTCTCAAGGGTTCCCAAGGGGATTCACCCCTCCACTTT. Translating it yields CASSQGLKGSQGDSPLHF. This chain uses TRBV4-1 with TRBJ1-6; TRBD1 might be the D (5 bases). CDR3 length equals 18 residues. Trimming cost V 1 base and J 8 bases, with 21 bases left between them. CDR1 is MGHRA, CDR2 YSYEKL, per germline.

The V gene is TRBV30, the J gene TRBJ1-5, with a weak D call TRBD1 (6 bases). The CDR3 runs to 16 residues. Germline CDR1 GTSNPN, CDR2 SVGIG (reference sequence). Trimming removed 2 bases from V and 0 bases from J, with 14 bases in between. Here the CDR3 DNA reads TGTGCCTGGAGTTCGGGGGCCATTTATAGCAATCAGCCCCAGCATTTT. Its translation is CAWSSGAIYSNQPQHF. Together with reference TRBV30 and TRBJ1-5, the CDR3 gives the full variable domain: SQTIHQWPATLVQPVGSPLSLECTVEGTSNPNLYWYRQAAGRGLQLLFYSVGIGQISSEVPQNLSASRPQDRQFILSSKKLLLSDSGFYLCAWSSGAIYSNQPQHFGDGTRLSIL.

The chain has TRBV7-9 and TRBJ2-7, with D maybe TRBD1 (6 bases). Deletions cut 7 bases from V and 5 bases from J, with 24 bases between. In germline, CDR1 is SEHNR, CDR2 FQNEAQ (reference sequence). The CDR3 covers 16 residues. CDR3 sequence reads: CASTFREGTRIDEQYF. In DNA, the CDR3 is TGTGCCAGCACCTTCCGAGAAGGGACACGCATCGACGAGCAGTACTTC.

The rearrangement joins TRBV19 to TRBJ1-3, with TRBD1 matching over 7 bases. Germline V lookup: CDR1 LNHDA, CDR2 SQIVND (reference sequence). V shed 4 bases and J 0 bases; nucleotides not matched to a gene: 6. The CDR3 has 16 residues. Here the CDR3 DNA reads TGTGCCAGTAGTACGGGACAGTTTAACTCTGGAAACACCATATATTTT. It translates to CASSTGQFNSGNTIYF.

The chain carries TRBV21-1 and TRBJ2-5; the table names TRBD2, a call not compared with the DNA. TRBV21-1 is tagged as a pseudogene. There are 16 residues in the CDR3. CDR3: CASSKDRALREETQYF. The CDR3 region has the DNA TGTGCCAGCAGCAAAGACCGCGCCCTACGGGAAGAGACCCAGTACTTC.

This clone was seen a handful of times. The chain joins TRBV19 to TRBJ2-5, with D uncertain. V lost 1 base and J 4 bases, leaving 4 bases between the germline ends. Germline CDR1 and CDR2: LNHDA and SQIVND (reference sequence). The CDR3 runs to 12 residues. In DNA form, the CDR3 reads TGTGCCAGTAGTATAGCGGGAGAGACCCAGTACTTC. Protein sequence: CASSIAGETQYF.

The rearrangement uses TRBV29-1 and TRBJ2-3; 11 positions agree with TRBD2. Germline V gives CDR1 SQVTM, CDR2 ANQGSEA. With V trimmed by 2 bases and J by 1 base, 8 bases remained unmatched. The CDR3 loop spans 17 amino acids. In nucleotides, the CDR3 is TGCAGCGTTGAACTCTTTAGCGGGAGGGCCGGCACAGATACGCAGTATTTT. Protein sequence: CSVELFSGRAGTDTQYF.

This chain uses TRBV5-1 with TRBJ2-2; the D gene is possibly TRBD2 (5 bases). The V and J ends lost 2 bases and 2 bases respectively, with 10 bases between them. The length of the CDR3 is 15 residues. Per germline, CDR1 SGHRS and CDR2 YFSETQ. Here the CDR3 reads CASSFPAENTGELFF. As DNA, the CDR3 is TGCGCCAGCAGCTTTCCAGCGGAAAACACCGGGGAGCTGTTTTTT.

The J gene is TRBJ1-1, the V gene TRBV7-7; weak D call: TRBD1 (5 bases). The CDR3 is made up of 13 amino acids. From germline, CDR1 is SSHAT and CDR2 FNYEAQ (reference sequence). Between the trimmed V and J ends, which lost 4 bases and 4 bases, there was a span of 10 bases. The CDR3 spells CASSSDTGTEAFF. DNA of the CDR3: TGTGCCAGCAGCTCGGACACGGGCACTGAAGCTTTCTTT.

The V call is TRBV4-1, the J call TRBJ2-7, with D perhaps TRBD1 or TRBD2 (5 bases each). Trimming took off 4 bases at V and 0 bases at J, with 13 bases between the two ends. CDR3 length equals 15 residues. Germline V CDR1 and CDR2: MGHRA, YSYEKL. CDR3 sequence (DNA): TGCGCCAGCAGCCGCCCAAAGGGGAGCTCCTACGAGCAGTACTTC. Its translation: CASSRPKGSSYEQYF.

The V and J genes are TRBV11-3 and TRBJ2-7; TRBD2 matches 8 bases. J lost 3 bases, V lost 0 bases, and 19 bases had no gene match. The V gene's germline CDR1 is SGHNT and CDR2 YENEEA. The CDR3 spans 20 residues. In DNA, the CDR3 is TGTGCCAGCAGCTTAGATCCAAACGGACTAGCTTTCCTCAGTGACTACGAGCAGTACTTC. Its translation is CASSLDPNGLAFLSDYEQYF.

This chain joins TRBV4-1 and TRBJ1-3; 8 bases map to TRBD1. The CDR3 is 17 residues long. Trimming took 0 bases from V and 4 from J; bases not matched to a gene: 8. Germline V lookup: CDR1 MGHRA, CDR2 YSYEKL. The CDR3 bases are TGCGCCAGCAGCCAAGATCTCGAGACAGGGGTAGGAAACACCATATATTTT. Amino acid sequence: CASSQDLETGVGNTIYF.

As DNA, the CDR3 is TGTGCCAGCAGCGGAGGGGTGACAAATGAAAAACTGTTTTTT. It encodes CASSGGVTNEKLFF. This chain links TRBV28 with TRBJ1-4; TRBD1 is a possible D gene (5 bases). This CDR3 is built from 14 residues. The V end lost 6 bases, the J end lost 5 bases, and 13 bases lay between the germline ends. Looked up from germline, CDR1 is MDHEN and CDR2 is SYDVKM.

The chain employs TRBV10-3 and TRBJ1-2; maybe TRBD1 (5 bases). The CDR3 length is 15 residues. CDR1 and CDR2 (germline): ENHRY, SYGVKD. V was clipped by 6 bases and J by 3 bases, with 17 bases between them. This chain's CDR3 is CAISGRGGSDYGYTF. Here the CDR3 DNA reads TGTGCCATCAGCGGTAGGGGAGGGTCTGACTATGGCTACACCTTC.

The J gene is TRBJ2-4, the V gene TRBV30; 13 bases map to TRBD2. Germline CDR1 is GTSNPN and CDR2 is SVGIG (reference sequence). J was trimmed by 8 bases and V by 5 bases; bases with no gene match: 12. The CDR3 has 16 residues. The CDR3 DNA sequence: TGTGCCTGGGCGACCGGACTAGCGGGAGTCAGTTACATTCAGTACTTC. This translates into CAWATGLAGVSYIQYF.

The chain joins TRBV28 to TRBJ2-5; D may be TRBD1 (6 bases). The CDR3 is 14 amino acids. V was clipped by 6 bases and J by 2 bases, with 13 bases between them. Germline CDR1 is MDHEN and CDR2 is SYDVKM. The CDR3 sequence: CASSPGQPQETQYF. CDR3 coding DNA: TGTGCCAGCAGCCCCGGACAGCCTCAAGAGACCCAGTACTTC.

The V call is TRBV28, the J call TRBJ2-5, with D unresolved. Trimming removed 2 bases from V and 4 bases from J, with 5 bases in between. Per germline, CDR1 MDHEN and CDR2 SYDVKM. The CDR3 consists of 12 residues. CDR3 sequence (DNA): TGTGCCAGCAGTTTACCGGGAGAGACCCAGTACTTC. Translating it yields CASSLPGETQYF.

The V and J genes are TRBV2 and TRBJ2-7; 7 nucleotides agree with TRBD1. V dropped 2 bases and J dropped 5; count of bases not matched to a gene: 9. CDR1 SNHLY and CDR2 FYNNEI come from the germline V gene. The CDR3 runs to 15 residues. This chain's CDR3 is CASSERSGQYDEQYF. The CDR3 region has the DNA TGTGCCAGCAGTGAAAGGTCGGGACAGTACGACGAGCAGTACTTC.

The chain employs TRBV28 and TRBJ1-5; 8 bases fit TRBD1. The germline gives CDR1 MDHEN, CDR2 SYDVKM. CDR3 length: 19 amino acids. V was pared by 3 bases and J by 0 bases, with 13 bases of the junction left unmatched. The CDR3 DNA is TGTGCCAGCAGTTTCTTCGCGGACAGGGATTACTATAGCAATCAGCCCCAGCATTTT. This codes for CASSFFADRDYYSNQPQHF.

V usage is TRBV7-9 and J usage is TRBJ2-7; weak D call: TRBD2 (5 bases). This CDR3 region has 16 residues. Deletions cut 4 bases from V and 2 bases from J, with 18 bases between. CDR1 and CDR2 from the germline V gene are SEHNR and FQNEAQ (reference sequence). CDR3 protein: CASSSPRPSRAYEQYF. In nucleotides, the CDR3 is TGTGCCAGCAGCTCGCCCCGGCCCTCGAGGGCCTACGAGCAGTACTTC.

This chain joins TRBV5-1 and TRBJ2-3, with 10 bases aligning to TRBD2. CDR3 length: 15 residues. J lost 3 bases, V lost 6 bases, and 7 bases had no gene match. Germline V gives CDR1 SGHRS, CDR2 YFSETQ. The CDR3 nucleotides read TGCGCCAGCACCCTAGCGGGAGCGGGGACAGATACGCAGTATTTT. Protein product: CASTLAGAGTDTQYF.

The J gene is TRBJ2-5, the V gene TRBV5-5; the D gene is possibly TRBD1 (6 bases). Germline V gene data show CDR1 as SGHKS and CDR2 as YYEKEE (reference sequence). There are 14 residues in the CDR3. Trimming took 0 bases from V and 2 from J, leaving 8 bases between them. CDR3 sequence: CASSLAGQQETQYF. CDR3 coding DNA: TGTGCCAGCAGCTTGGCGGGACAACAAGAGACCCAGTACTTC.